Listed below are T cell receptor beta chains from one sample, sequenced in a study of T cells in Graves' hyperthyroidism and ophthalmopathy. TCRdb re-called the multiplex PCR reads with MiXCR, one entry per CDR3 protein. The profile shows 700,000 or so distinct CDR3 sequences, more than 12% of them singletons. The sample was blood. These receptors originate from a woman aged 45-60 years with Graves' ophthalmopathy. The CDR3 runs from the conserved cysteine through the conserved F or W. The order of the fields is CDR3 length, V gene, J gene, D gene, clone size, CDR3 DNA, CDR3 protein. D genes are given only for firm matches. The size of a clone is reported for some rows only, either as once, few or many, or as a class for expanded clones.

15,TRBV15,TRBJ2-7,TRBD2,many,TGTGCCACCAGCAGACTCCGCGGGAGTGGTTACGAGCAGTACTTC,CATSRLRGSGYEQYF
16,TRBV12-3/TRBV12-4,TRBJ2-5,TRBD2,many,TGTGCCAGCAGTTTAGATGACGGGAGGGCCTCTGAGACCCAGTACTTC,CASSLDDGRASETQYF
13,TRBV28,TRBJ2-5,.,many,TGTGCCAGCAGCGGCAAGTGGTCGGAGACCCAGTACTTC,CASSGKWSETQYF
14,TRBV29-1,TRBJ2-5,TRBD2,many,TGCAGCGTTGTGGGCGGGAGGGCCCGTGAGACCCAGTACTTC,CSVVGGRARETQYF
15,TRBV19,TRBJ2-7,.,few,TGTGCCAGTAGTATCGGGTCTAGCGAAACCTACGAGCAGTACTTC,CASSIGSSETYEQYF
14,TRBV12-3/TRBV12-4,TRBJ1-4,.,.,TGTGCCAGCAGCGACACCGCAACTAATGAAAAACTGTTTTTT,CASSDTATNEKLFF
12,TRBV6-2/TRBV6-3,TRBJ2-7,.,few,TGTGCCAGCAGGGCAGGGATCTACGAGCAGTGCTTC,CASRAGIYEQCF
13,TRBV10-3,TRBJ1-6,TRBD1,few,TGTGCCATCCGGGCAGGGGGCAGTTCACCCCTCCACTTT,CAIRAGGSSPLHF
14,TRBV19,TRBJ1-1,.,.,TGTGCCTGTCTGGGGGAAGGTGGGGATACTGAAGCTTTCTTT,CACLGEGGDTEAFF
15,TRBV2,TRBJ2-2,TRBD1,many,TGTGCCAGCAGCCCCGGGACAGGGGGTCCCGGGGAGCTGTTTTTT,CASSPGTGGPGELFF
14,TRBV24-1,TRBJ2-7,.,.,TGTGCCACCAGTGATTTTTCGACCAACTACGAGCGGTACTTC,CATSDFSTNYERYF
14,TRBV27,TRBJ2-7,.,.,TGTGCCAGCAGTTTATACCCGGACTCCTACGAGCAGTACTTC,CASSLYPDSYEQYF
15,TRBV6-2/TRBV6-3,TRBJ2-1,.,.,TGTGCCAGCTCGGGGTCTGGCCTGATTAACAATGAGCAGTTCTTC,CASSGSGLINNEQFF
16,TRBV3-1,TRBJ2-5,TRBD2,many,TGTGCCAGCAGCCAACAGACTAGCGGGATTAAAGAGACCCAGTACTTC,CASSQQTSGIKETQYF
16,TRBV20-1,TRBJ2-5,.,many,TGCAGTGCTAGATCCCCCCTCAAACGCTCCAAGCAGACCCAGTACTTC,CSARSPLKRSKQTQYF
15,TRBV30,TRBJ1-1,.,many,TGTGCCTGGAGCCCTGGGACGGGGGTGAACACTGAAGCTTTCTTT,CAWSPGTGVNTEAFF
15,TRBV6-1,TRBJ2-5,.,.,TGTGCCAGCAGTCGGAGCCCCGGGGTCCAAGAGACCCAGTACTTC,CASSRSPGVQETQYF
15,TRBV19,TRBJ1-3,.,.,TGTGCCAGTAGTGCCTACGAGAGCTCTGGAAACACCATATATTTT,CASSAYESSGNTIYF
16,TRBV12-5,TRBJ2-7,TRBD2,few,TGTGCTAGTGGTTCGCGGACTAGCGGGAGGGTCTACGAGCAGTACTTC,CASGSRTSGRVYEQYF
14,TRBV12-3/TRBV12-4,TRBJ2-3,.,many,TGTGCCAGCAGTTTAATGGTTAACACAGATACGCAGTATTTT,CASSLMVNTDTQYF
14,TRBV27,TRBJ1-2,.,few,TGTGCCAGCAGTTTATCGCGGGGGCCTTGGGGCTACACCTTC,CASSLSRGPWGYTF
16,TRBV5-6,TRBJ2-7,.,many,TGTGCCGGCAGCTTGGTCCTAGCGCAGATCTCCTACGAGCAGTACTTC,CAGSLVLAQISYEQYF
15,TRBV7-2,TRBJ2-1,TRBD2,.,TGTGCCAGCAGACTAGCGCAACGGCACTACAATGAGCAGTTCTTC,CASRLAQRHYNEQFF
19,TRBV7-3,TRBJ2-2,TRBD2,many,TGTGCCAGCAGCTTAAATGGTCCAGCGGGAGGTGATGGCACCGGGGAGCTGTTTTTT,CASSLNGPAGGDGTGELFF
17,TRBV11-3,TRBJ2-4,.,many,TGTGCCAGCAGCTCTCGCCCGGGACACTCAGCCAAAAACATTCAGTACTTC,CASSSRPGHSAKNIQYF
14,TRBV6-2/TRBV6-3,TRBJ2-3,.,few,TGTGCCAGCAGTTACGGTCCGGACACAGATACGCAGTATTTT,CASSYGPDTDTQYF
16,TRBV30,TRBJ2-7,.,many,TGTGCCTGGAACCCTGACCCGGGACCGCGGACCTACGAGCAGTACTTC,CAWNPDPGPRTYEQYF
13,TRBV27,TRBJ2-2,.,few,TGTGCCAGCACTTCGGGTGTCACCGGGGAGCTGTTTTTT,CASTSGVTGELFF
16,TRBV20-1,TRBJ2-4,.,few,TGCAGTGCTAGAGTGTGGGGGGCATTGGCCAAAAACATTCAGTACTTC,CSARVWGALAKNIQYF
12,TRBV6-2/TRBV6-3,TRBJ2-2,.,few,TGTGCCAGCGGACGGTCCACCGGGGAGCTGTTTTTT,CASGRSTGELFF
14,TRBV30,TRBJ1-1,.,many,TGTGCCTGGAGTGTTACCGACAGGAACACTGAAGCTTTCTTT,CAWSVTDRNTEAFF
15,TRBV7-9,TRBJ2-2,TRBD1,few,TGTGCCAGCAGCTTAACCGGGACAGTCACCGGGGAGCTGTTTTTT,CASSLTGTVTGELFF
15,TRBV14,TRBJ2-7,TRBD2,.,TGTGCCAGCAGCCTATACAGACTAGCTGGCTACGAGCAGTACTTC,CASSLYRLAGYEQYF
15,TRBV12-3/TRBV12-4,TRBJ1-5,TRBD1,many,TGTGCCAGCAGGGGGATACAGGGGGCGAGTCAGCCCCAGCATTTT,CASRGIQGASQPQHF
14,TRBV12-5,TRBJ2-2,TRBD2,.,TGTGCTAGTGGCACCCGCGGGACTATTGGGGAGCTGTTTTTT,CASGTRGTIGELFF
14,TRBV28,TRBJ2-7,TRBD1,many,TGTGCCAGCAACCCCCCGGGACAGTTTACCGAGCAGTACTTC,CASNPPGQFTEQYF
15,TRBV29-1,TRBJ2-5,.,few,TGCAGCGTTGAAGAAACTAGTTCTTTTCAAGAGACCCAGTACTTC,CSVEETSSFQETQYF
14,TRBV13,TRBJ1-1,TRBD1,many,TGTGCCAGCAGCCAACAGGGGCCGGGGGGAATTGCTTTCTTT,CASSQQGPGGIAFF
16,TRBV7-9,TRBJ2-7,TRBD2,many,TGTGCCAGCAGCTTCGGACTAGCGGGAGTCTCGCGCGAGCAGTACTTC,CASSFGLAGVSREQYF
17,TRBV19,TRBJ1-2,.,.,TGTGCCAGTATCGACACCGGCGGGCACAGGGAAGGCTATGGCTACACCTTC,CASIDTGGHREGYGYTF
14,TRBV11-3,TRBJ1-1,TRBD1,many,TGTGCCAGCAGCCAAATGGACAGGGGTAAAGAAGCTTTCTTT,CASSQMDRGKEAFF
11,TRBV20-1,TRBJ2-1,.,many,TGCAGTGCTAGAGACCTCAATGAGCAGTTCTTC,CSARDLNEQFF
17,TRBV12-3/TRBV12-4,TRBJ2-1,TRBD2,once,TGTGCCAGCAGTGCCGGACTAGCGGGAGGGCCGGGGAATGAGCAGTTCTTC,CASSAGLAGGPGNEQFF
16,TRBV28,TRBJ1-5,TRBD1,many,TGTGCCAGCAGTCCCCCCCCCACAGGGGACAATCAGCCCCAGCATTTT,CASSPPPTGDNQPQHF
15,TRBV5-1,TRBJ2-1,TRBD2,many,TGCGCCAGCAGCTTTCTAGCGGGAGACTACAATGAGCAGTTCTTC,CASSFLAGDYNEQFF
16,TRBV6-2/TRBV6-3,TRBJ1-6,TRBD1,many,TGTGCCAGCAGTTCGGACAGGACGATTAGCGATTCACCCCTCCACTTT,CASSSDRTISDSPLHF
16,TRBV20-1,TRBJ2-3,TRBD2,.,TGCAGTGCTCCATGGGCCGCGGGAGGGCCGGAAGATACGCAGTATTTT,CSAPWAAGGPEDTQYF
13,TRBV6-2/TRBV6-3,TRBJ2-7,TRBD2,.,TGTGCCAGCGCGTCTAGCGGGTGGTACGAGCAGTACTTC,CASASSGWYEQYF
14,TRBV6-2/TRBV6-3,TRBJ2-7,.,many,TGTGCCAGCAGACGCCAGGGGAGGCCCTGGGAGCAGTACTTC,CASRRQGRPWEQYF
17,TRBV27,TRBJ2-2,.,once,TGTGCCAGCAGCCGCATGTGGATGGGGGTCGGCACCGGGGAGCTGTTTTTT,CASSRMWMGVGTGELFF
17,TRBV9,TRBJ2-1,TRBD2,many,TGTGCCAGCAGCGTAGTGTCGCTAGCGGGAGATAACAATGAGCAGTTCTTC,CASSVVSLAGDNNEQFF